Following are 8 T cell receptor beta chains from one sample sequenced in a study of OX40 agonist ivuxolimab in advanced cancers. Profiling relied on immunoSEQ multiplex PCR, and the TCRdb table lists in-frame clones only, not all of them. The sample gives fewer than 85,000 clones, 91% of which show up once; 2.2% is in the top ten. This sample comprised CD4+ or CD8+ T cells sorted from blood, obtained in a trial of the OX40 agonist ivuxolimab. The receptor set was obtained from an adult with an advanced solid tumor such as melanoma, head and neck, liver or kidney cancer.

CDR3 protein: CASGRFDGYTF. The CDR3 DNA reads TGTGCCAGCGGCCGGTTTGATGGCTACACCTTC. This chain links TRBV27 with TRBJ1-2; D remains unclear. CDR3 length: 11 amino acids. Per the germline V gene, CDR1 is MNHEY and CDR2 is SMNVEV (reference sequence). Between the trimmed V and J ends, which lost 8 bases and 6 bases, there was a span of 10 bases.

V and J are TRBV28 and TRBJ1-1; the match to TRBD1 covers 7 bases. The germline V gene encodes CDR1 MDHEN and CDR2 SYDVKM. This CDR3 contains 16 residues. The J segment lost 0 bases and the V segment lost 6 bases, leaving 10 bases of the junction unmatched. This CDR3 reads CASSPETGPMNTEAFF. The CDR3, as DNA: TGTGCCAGCAGCCCGGAGACAGGGCCCATGAACACTGAAGCTTTCTTT. The full variable domain, with the rest looked up from reference TRBV28 and TRBJ1-1, is DVKVTQSSRYLVKRTGEKVFLECVQDMDHENMFWYRQDPGLGLRLIYFSYDVKMKEKGDIPEGYSVSREKKERFSLILESASTNQTSMYLCASSPETGPMNTEAFFGQGTRLTVV.

This chain joins TRBV5-1 and TRBJ2-2; 7 nucleotides match TRBD1. CDR3 length: 14 amino acids. The trim removed 1 base at V and 6 bases at J, leaving 3 bases unmatched. From germline, CDR1 is SGHRS and CDR2 YFSETQ. CDR3: CASSLTGAAGELFF. CDR3 bases: TGCGCCAGCAGCTTGACAGGGGCGGCCGGGGAGCTGTTTTTT.

This clone was detected once. The rearrangement links TRBV6-1 to TRBJ1-2; D call uncertain. The CDR3 consists of 15 residues. CDR1 is MNHNS, CDR2 SASEGT, per germline. Trimming left V 8 bases short and J 2 bases short, with 18 bases between. Here the CDR3 DNA reads TGTGCCAGCCGGGCCGCCGACCCCTCAAACTATGGCTACACCTTC. Translated, it gives CASRAADPSNYGYTF.

This rearrangement joins TRBV6-5 to TRBJ1-2, with D possibly TRBD1 on 5 matching bases. Trimming removed 7 bases from V and 9 bases from J, with 15 bases in between. The length of the CDR3 is 12 residues. Looked up from germline, CDR1 is MNHEY and CDR2 is SVGAGI. The CDR3 DNA follows: TGTGCCAGCATGGGGACGGGAGCCCGCTACACCTTC. Translation gives CASMGTGARYTF.

The J gene is TRBJ1-2, the V gene TRBV20-1, with a possible D match to TRBD1 (5 bases). This CDR3 has 11 residues. From germline, CDR1 is DFQATT and CDR2 SNEGSKA (reference sequence). The germline V and J ends were trimmed by 6 bases and 3 bases, with 8 bases remaining between them. CDR3 loop: CSARGDYGYTF. CDR3 nucleotides: TGCAGTGCCCGAGGGGACTATGGCTACACCTTC.

J is TRBJ2-1 and V is TRBV6-5; D remains ambiguous. Germline CDR1 reads MNHEY; CDR2 reads SVGAGI. The CDR3 contains 16 residues. The V end was cut by 2 bases, the J end by 3 bases, with 14 bases between. The CDR3 protein is CASSYGSPKIYNEQFF. CDR3 nucleotides: TGTGCCAGCAGTTACGGCAGCCCAAAAATCTACAATGAGCAGTTCTTC.

The V and J genes are TRBV4-1 and TRBJ2-7, with D hard to call. V was shortened by 2 bases and J by 7 bases, with 15 bases between the two germline ends. The V gene's germline CDR1 is MGHRA and CDR2 YSYEKL. The CDR3 runs 14 residues. CDR3 in amino acids: CASSQRAPSTEQYF. The CDR3 region has the DNA TGCGCCAGCAGCCAACGTGCACCCTCTACGGAGCAGTACTTC.